The source of this T cell receptor (beta chain) is a study of shared clonotypes between healthy human individuals. Study findings and constraints: Sequencing of the sorted subsets was shown by rarefaction to be incomplete despite large depth.

Naive-designated CD8 cells lacked CD45RO, were positively enriched for CCR7, and omitted terminally differentiated effector memory CD45RA+ cells. Trimming at V came to 7 bases and at J to 3 bases, leaving 12 bases not matched to a gene. The germline V gene encodes CDR1 MNHEY and CDR2 SMNVEV (reference sequence). CDR3 length: 16 residues. Genomic DNA of each subset was evenly split across several immunoSEQ plates. In the study's own analysis: Sequence data from immunoSEQ were junction-only and lacked quality scores; consequently, filtering differed. Measured with immunoSEQ multiplex PCR; TCRdb has only the in-frame clones, and not every one. D and trimming were read from the DNA, whereas the V and J calls and clone size are those reported in that table. Among millions of clones listed, less than 95% were seen once. This clone came up once. Its target is not known.

This clonotype was sampled from a man between 18 and 35 years old in good health. The V call is TRBV27, the J call TRBJ2-3; 8 bases match TRBD2. The specimen sequenced was naive CD8+ T cells sorted from blood. CDR3: CASKLSAGGLTDTQYF. In nucleotides, the CDR3 is TGTGCCAGCAAGTTGAGCGCGGGGGGATTAACAGATACGCAGTATTTT.